The clone carrying this TCR beta chain was counted between two and nine times. Trimming pared 5 bases from V and 8 bases from J, leaving 9 bases between. The germline CDR1 and CDR2 sequences are SQVTM and ANQGSEA. The CDR3 runs 10 residues. The data derive from a study of T cell changes during pregnancy in multiple sclerosis. TCRdb's copy holds only in-frame clones and misses some; the assay was immunoSEQ multiplex PCR. This sample has tens of thousands of clones, with roughly 93% found just once. This TCR derives from a female donor with multiple sclerosis, enrolled in a pregnancy study. The chain has TRBV29-1 and TRBJ1-1; no reliable D call. This sample comprised CD8+ T cells from peripheral blood mononuclear cells, obtained in the second trimester of pregnancy. The CDR3 coding sequence is TGCAGCGTTCTTCACGGGGAAGCTTTCTTT. Its protein is CSVLHGEAFF.